This TCR beta chain was profiled in a study of T cell changes during pregnancy in multiple sclerosis (dated by TCRdb to between 2018 and 2021). Some background on the complete study: In women with multiple sclerosis, the researchers looked at how the T cell repertoire shifted as pregnancy progressed.

Receptor amplification or capture employed the immunoSEQ multiplex PCR assay. Held by TCRdb, this immuneACCESS table contains in-frame sequences only and omits some clones. Under half of the omission traces to an unresolved V gene where checked; the cause of the rest is unknown. The sample data list about 30,000 clones, and under 95% of these were observed just once. Together, the top ten hold less than 4.5% of the sample. Note on this clone: Its target antigen remains unknown. No clone much larger than this one lies a single base away; base qualities are absent.

The V end loses 6 bases and the J end loses 4 bases, and a stretch of 15 bases separates them. The CDR3 holds 14 amino acids from the cysteine to the phenylalanine. Left in the record is the CDR3 DNA by itself, 42 bases read in frame from the first base. From the germline V gene, CDR1 is WSHSY and CDR2 is SAAADI. Specimen: peripheral blood, collected in the second trimester of pregnancy. This sequence originates from a female donor in good health, enrolled as a control in a pregnancy study. The chain uses TRBV10-2 and TRBJ1-2; no D gene call is confident. The DNA sequence is given as TGCGCCAGCAGCGCGGTTTCTTTTTCCTATGGCTACACCTTC. Translated, it reads CASSAVSFSYGYTF.